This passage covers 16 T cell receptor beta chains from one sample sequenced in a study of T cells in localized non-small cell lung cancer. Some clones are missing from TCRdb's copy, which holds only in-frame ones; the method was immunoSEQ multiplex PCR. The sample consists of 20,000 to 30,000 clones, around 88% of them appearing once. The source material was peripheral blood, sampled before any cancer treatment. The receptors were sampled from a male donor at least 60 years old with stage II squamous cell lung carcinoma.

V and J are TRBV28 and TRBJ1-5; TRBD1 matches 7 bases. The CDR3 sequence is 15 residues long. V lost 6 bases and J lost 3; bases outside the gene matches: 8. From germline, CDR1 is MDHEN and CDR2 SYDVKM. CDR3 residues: CASRNRGIFNQPQHF. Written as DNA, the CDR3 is TGTGCCAGCAGAAACAGGGGCATCTTCAATCAGCCCCAGCATTTT.

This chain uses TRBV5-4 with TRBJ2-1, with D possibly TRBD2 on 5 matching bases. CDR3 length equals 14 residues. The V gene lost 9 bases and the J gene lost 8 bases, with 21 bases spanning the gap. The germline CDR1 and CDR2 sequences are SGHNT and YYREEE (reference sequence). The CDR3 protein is CATKRELVDDEQFF. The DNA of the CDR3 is TGTGCCACCAAAAGGGAGTTGGTAGACGATGAGCAGTTCTTC. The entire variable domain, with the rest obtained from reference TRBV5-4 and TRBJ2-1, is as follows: ETGVTQSPTHLIKTRGQQVTLRCSSQSGHNTVSWYQQALGQGPQFIFQYYREEENGRGNFPPRFSGLQFPNYSSELNVNALELDDSALYLCATKRELVDDEQFFGPGTRLTVL.

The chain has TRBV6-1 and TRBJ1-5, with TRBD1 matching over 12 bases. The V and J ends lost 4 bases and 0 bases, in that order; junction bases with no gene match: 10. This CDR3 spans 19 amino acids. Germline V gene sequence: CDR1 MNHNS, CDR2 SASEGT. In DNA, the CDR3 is TGTGCCAGCAGTGGTCGGGACAGGGGGCCGTTACTTAGCAATCAGCCCCAGCATTTT. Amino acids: CASSGRDRGPLLSNQPQHF.

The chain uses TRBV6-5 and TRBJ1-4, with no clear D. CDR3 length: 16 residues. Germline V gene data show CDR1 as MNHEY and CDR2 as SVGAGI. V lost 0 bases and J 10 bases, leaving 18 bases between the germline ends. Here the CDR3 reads CASSYSSETQGGKLFF. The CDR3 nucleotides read TGTGCCAGCAGTTACTCGAGTGAAACCCAAGGAGGAAAACTGTTTTTT.

The CDR3 loop reads CASSLRRTGLREQYF. The CDR3, as DNA: TGTGCCAGCAGTTTAAGGAGGACAGGGCTCCGCGAGCAGTACTTC. The V and J genes are TRBV28 and TRBJ2-7; 8 bases agree with TRBD1. The CDR3 contains 15 residues. J gave up 6 bases and V 2 bases, and 9 bases lay outside the gene matches. CDR1 and CDR2 from the germline V gene are MDHEN and SYDVKM.

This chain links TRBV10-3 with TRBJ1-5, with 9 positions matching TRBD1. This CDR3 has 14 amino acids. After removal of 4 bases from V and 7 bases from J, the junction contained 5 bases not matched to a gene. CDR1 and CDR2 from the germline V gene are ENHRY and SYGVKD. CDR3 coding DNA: TGTGCCATCAGTGGAACAGGGGGCCAACAGCCCCAGCATTTT. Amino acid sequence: CAISGTGGQQPQHF.

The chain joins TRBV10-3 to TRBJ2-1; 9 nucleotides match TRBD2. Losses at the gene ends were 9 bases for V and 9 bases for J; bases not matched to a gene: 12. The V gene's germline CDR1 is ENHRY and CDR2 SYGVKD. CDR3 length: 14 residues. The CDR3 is CAMSPSGTNTEQFF. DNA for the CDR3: TGTGCCATGAGTCCTAGCGGGACCAACACTGAGCAGTTCTTC.

CDR3 DNA sequence: TGCGCCAGCAGTCGGTTCTCCAGGGCCGGCTACGAGCAGTACTTC. Encoded protein: CASSRFSRAGYEQYF. V is TRBV23-1 and J is TRBJ2-7; maybe TRBD1 (5 bases). TRBV23-1 is an open reading frame whose function is uncertain. Trimming left V 4 bases short and J 3 bases short, with 16 bases between. The CDR3 spans 15 residues.

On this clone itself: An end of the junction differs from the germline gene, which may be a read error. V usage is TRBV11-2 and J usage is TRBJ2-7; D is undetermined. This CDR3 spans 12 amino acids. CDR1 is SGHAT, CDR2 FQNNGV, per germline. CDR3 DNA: TGTGCCAGCAGCGTAGATAGATCCGAGCAGTACTTC. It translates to CASSVDRSEQYF.

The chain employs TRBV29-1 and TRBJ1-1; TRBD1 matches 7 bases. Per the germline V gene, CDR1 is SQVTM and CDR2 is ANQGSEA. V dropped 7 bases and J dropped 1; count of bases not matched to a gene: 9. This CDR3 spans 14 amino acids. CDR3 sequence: CSATGQLGNTEAFF. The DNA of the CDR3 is TGCAGCGCGACGGGACAGCTTGGGAACACTGAAGCTTTCTTT.

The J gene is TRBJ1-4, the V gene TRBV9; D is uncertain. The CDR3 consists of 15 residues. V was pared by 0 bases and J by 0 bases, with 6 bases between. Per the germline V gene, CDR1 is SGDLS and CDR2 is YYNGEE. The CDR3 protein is CASSVGLATNEKLFF. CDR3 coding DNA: TGTGCCAGCAGCGTAGGACTGGCAACTAATGAAAAACTGTTTTTT.

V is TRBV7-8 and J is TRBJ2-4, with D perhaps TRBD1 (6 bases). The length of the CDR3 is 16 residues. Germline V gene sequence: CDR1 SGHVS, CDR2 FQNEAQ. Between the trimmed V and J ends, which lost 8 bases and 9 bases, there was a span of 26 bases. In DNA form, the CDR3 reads TGTGCCAGCGGCAAGTCGGTTGGACCTACAGGGAGCATTCAGTACTTC. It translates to CASGKSVGPTGSIQYF.

CDR3 sequence: CASSLERGRLPQHF. CDR3 in DNA: TGTGCCAGCAGCTTAGAGAGGGGGCGCCTACCCCAGCATTTT. The J gene is TRBJ1-5, the V gene TRBV7-8, with 7 bases aligning to TRBD1. Looked up from germline, CDR1 is SGHVS and CDR2 is FQNEAQ. Trimming took 1 base from V and 10 from J; bases not matched to a gene: 7. The CDR3 covers 14 residues.

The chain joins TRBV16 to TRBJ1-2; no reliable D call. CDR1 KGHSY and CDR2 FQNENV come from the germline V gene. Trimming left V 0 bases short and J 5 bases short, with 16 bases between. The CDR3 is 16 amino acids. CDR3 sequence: CASSQSVGRGRYGYTF. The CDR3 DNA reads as TGTGCCAGCAGCCAATCAGTTGGCAGAGGGCGGTATGGCTACACCTTC.

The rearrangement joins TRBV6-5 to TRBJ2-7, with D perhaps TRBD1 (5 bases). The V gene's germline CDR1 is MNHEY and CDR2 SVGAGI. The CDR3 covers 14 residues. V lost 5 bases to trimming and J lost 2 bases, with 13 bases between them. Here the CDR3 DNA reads TGTGCCAGCAGTCCCTATGACAGTACCTACGAGCAGTACTTC. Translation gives CASSPYDSTYEQYF.

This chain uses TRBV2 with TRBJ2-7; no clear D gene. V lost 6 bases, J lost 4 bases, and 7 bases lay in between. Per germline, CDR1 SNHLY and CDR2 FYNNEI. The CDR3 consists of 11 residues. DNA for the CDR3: TGTGCCAGCAGCCCCGAGTACGAGCAGTACTTC. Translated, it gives CASSPEYEQYF.